A single T cell receptor beta chain is shown here with its context. This clonotype was picked up many times. Its antigen is not yet known. No base qualities exist here, and no much larger clone lies one base off it. The CDR3 numbers 15 residues from cysteine through phenylalanine. Just CDR3 DNA is preserved here, 45 bases in frame from base 1. Germline trimming: 6 bases from V, 4 bases from J; junction bases outside gene matches: 9. CDR1 is given as SGHRS and CDR2 as YFSETQ, both from the germline V gene. Graves' hyperthyroidism was defined as stable when no progression to ophthalmopathy occurred over 18 months of follow-up. Hyperthyroidism patients were aged 18 to 65 years and newly diagnosed, with disease duration of less than 2 months. Patients with uncontrolled infections, other autoimmune diseases, pregnancy or lactation were excluded. Diagnoses were established on the basis of clinical symptoms, serum thyroxine and TRAb, thyroid ultrasound, and orbital computed tomography. Ficoll-Paque density gradient centrifugation was used to isolate PBMCs from 9.5 to 10 ml of fresh peripheral blood. Total RNA was extracted using Trizol reagent, and RNA quality was assessed on an Agilent 2100 Bioanalyzer.

The TCR beta CDR3 regions were amplified from RNA transcripts. The first round of RT-PCR for the TCR CDR3 was performed with the HTBI primer set and the Qiagen OneStep RT-PCR kit. A second multiplex PCR round built the libraries, followed by size selection and purification. Paired-end sequencing of the libraries was performed with 100 bp reads on an Illumina HiSeq2000. The authors processed their data as follows. SOAPnuke was used to process the raw data, removing reads that contained adapters or uncalled bases, had a mean Phred below 15, or lacked an exact match to the constant primer or identifier. COPE v1.2.5 was used to merge high-quality paired reads, and clonotypes were defined as unique nucleotide sequences. MiTCR v1.1 was used to align the clonotypes against IMGT TRBV, TRBD and TRBJ reference segments. The analysis was restricted to V-J combinations with a frequency above 0.0001, which together covered 99% to 99.2% of the repertoires. A TCS score was defined as the ratio between F50 (clonal expansion) and ExV (chaos), using BLOSUM62-based TCRdist between CDR3 peptides within each V-J. Welch's t-statistics and random forest reduced roughly 540 V-J features to roughly 13, which were used in a naive Bayes classifier (R e1071). TCRdb ran its own pipeline on the public reads, namely fastp trimming at Q25 and MiXCR clone calling, and kept in-frame beta chains. Rows are unified per CDR3 protein, each entry keeping the most common DNA and genes. These V and J calls are TCRdb output, not the study's own analysis. The sample table holds approximately 300,000 distinct CDR3 sequences, of which approximately 15% were seen once. Together, the top ten hold around 33% of the sample.

The data derive from a study of T cells in Graves' hyperthyroidism and ophthalmopathy (dated by TCRdb to the late 2010s). Concerning the study at large: Peripheral blood was collected at initial diagnosis, before any treatment. TCR V-J signatures able to tell the groups apart were searched for in a discovery cohort of 95 to 100 patients, of whom about 40 had Graves' ophthalmopathy and about 60 had stable Graves' hyperthyroidism. Whether ophthalmopathy could be predicted prospectively was tested in an independent validation cohort made up of roughly 19 hyperthyroidism patients plus 17 patients who later progressed to ophthalmopathy. The 95 to 100 discovery patients were randomly split 7:3 into training and test sets. The study also compared thyroid tissue and blood T-cell repertoires from a handful of Graves' hyperthyroidism patients. Following sampling, methimazole starting at 30 mg daily was given to hyperthyroidism patients, and high-dose intravenous methylprednisolone was given to ophthalmopathy patients. The paper describes TCR Vbeta CDR3 sequencing of 140 or so peripheral blood samples, made up of 40 to 45 ophthalmopathy patients, approximately 73 hyperthyroidism patients and roughly 17 progressor patients. The paper's findings and limits, for the study overall: No statistical method was used to set the sample size in advance, and investigators knew the group allocation. Most expanded thyroid clonotypes (frequency above 0.001) were also detected in blood, a finding suggesting that blood repertoires may reflect thyroid immune responses. A model built on a 13 V-J signature distinguished ophthalmopathy from stable hyperthyroidism, reaching roughly 88% sensitivity and 81.08% specificity in cross-validation and 80%/75% in testing. During validation, the model predicted progression to ophthalmopathy a median of roughly 7.1 months ahead of onset, with more than 55% sensitivity and about 72% specificity.

The V and J segments used are TRBV5-1 and TRBJ1-1, and TRBD1 aligns with 10 junction nucleotides. This TCR was recovered from a man under 40 with Graves' hyperthyroidism. Sample: blood. The nucleotide sequence reads as follows: TGCGCCAGCAAATCCGGGACAGGGGATCCCACTGAAGCTTTCTTT. The resulting protein is CASKSGTGDPTEAFF.